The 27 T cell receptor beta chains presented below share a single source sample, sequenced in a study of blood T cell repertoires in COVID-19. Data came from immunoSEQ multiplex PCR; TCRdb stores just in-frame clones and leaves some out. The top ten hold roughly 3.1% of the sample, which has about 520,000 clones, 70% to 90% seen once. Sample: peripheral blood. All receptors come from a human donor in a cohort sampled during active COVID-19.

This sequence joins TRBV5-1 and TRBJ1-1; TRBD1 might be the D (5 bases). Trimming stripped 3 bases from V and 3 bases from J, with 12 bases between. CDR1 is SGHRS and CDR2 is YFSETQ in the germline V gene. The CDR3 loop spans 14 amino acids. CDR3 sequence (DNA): TGCGCCAGCAGCTGGGGGGGAAGCGACACTGAAGCTTTCTTT. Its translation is CASSWGGSDTEAFF.

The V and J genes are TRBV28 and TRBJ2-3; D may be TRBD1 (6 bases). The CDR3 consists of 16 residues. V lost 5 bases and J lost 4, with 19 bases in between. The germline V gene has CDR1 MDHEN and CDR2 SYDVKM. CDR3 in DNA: TGTGCCAGCAGTCTGTTGGGGGCCCCAACCGCAGATACGCAGTATTTT. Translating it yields CASSLLGAPTADTQYF.

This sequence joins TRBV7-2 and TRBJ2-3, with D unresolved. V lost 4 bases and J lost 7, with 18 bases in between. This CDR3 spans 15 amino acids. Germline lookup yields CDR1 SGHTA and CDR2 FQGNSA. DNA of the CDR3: TGTGCCAGCAGCTCCCCCGCTAAAAATCCCTATACGCAGTATTTT. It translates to CASSSPAKNPYTQYF.

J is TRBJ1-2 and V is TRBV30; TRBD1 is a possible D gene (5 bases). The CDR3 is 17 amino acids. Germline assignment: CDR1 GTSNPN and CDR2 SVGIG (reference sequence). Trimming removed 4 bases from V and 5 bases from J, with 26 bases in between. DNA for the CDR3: TGTGCCTGGAAAGGTTCGGTCTTCCCTTCGGGGGGGTATGGCTACACCTTC. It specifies CAWKGSVFPSGGYGYTF.

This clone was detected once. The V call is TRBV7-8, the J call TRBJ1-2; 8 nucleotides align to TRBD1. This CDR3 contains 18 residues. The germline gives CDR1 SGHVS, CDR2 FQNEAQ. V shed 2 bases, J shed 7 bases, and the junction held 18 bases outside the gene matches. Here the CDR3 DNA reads TGTGCCAGCAGCTTACGCTCAGGGGGCAAAGGTATGGACCCTGGCTACACCTTC. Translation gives CASSLRSGGKGMDPGYTF.

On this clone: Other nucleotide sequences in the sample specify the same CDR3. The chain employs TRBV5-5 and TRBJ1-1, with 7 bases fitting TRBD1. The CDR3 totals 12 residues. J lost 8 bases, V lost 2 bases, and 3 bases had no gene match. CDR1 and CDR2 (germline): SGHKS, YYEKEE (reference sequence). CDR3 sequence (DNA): TGTGCCAGCAGCTTCACAGGGGAAGAAGCTTTCTTT. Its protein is CASSFTGEEAFF. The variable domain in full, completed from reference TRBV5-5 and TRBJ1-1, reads DAGVTQSPTHLIKTRGQQVTLRCSPISGHKSVSWYQQVLGQGPQFIFQYYEKEERGRGNFPDRFSARQFPNYSSELNVNALLLGDSALYLCASSFTGEEAFFGQGTRLTVV.

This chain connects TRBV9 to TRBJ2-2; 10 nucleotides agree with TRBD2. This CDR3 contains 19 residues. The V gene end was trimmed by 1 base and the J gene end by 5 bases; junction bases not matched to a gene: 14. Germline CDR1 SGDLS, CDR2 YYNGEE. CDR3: CASSVRPSGSLLKTGELFF. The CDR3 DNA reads TGTGCCAGCAGCGTAAGGCCTAGCGGGAGTTTACTGAAGACCGGGGAGCTGTTTTTT.

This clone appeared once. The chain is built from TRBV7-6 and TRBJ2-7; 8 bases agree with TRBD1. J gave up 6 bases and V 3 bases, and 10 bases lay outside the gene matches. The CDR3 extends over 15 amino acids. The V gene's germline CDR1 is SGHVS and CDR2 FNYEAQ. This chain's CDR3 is CASSFRPRGQAEQYF. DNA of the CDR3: TGTGCCAGCAGCTTCCGCCCCAGGGGGCAGGCCGAGCAGTACTTC.

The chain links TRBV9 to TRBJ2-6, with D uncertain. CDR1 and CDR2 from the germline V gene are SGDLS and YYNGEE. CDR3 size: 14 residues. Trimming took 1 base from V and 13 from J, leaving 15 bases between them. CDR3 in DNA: TGTGCCAGCAGCGTATTAACCTACCCTAGGGTCCTGACTTTC. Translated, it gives CASSVLTYPRVLTF. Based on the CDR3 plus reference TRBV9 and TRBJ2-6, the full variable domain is DSGVTQTPKHLITATGQRVTLRCSPRSGDLSVYWYQQSLDQGLQFLIQYYNGEERAKGNILERFSAQQFPDLHSELNLSSLELGDSALYFCASSVLTYPRVLTFGAGSRLTVL.

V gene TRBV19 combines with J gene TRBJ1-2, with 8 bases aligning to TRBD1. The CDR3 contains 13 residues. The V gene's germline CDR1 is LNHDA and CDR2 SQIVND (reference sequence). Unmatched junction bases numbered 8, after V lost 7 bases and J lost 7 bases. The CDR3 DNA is TGTGCCAGTACTCCGGACAGGGAGCGTGGCTACACCTTC. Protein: CASTPDRERGYTF.

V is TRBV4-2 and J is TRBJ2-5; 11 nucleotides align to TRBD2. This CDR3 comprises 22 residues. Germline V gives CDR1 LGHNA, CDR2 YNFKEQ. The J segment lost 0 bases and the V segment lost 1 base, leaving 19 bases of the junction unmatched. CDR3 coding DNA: TGTGCCAGCAGCCAAGGCCCCGAACTTAGCGGGAGGGCCTTAGAAAACCAAGAGACCCAGTACTTC. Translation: CASSQGPELSGRALENQETQYF.

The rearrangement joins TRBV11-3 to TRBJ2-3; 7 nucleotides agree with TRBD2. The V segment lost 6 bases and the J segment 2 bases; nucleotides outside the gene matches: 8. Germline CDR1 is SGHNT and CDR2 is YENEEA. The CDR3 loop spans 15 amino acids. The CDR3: CASSPSTSATDTQYF. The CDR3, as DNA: TGTGCCAGCAGTCCTAGTACTAGCGCCACAGATACGCAGTATTTT.

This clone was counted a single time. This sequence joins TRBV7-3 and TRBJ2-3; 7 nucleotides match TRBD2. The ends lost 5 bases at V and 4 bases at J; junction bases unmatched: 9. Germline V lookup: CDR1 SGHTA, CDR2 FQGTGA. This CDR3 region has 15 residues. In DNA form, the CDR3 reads TGTGCCAGCAGCCCCGCTGCGGGAGCTTCAGATACGCAGTATTTT. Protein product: CASSPAAGASDTQYF.

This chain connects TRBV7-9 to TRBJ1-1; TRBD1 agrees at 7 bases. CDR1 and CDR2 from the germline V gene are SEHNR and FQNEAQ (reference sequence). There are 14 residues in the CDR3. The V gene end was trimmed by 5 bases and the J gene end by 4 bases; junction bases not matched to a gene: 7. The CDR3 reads CASSARDSSTEAFF. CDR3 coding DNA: TGTGCCAGCAGCGCCCGGGACAGCTCCACTGAAGCTTTCTTT.

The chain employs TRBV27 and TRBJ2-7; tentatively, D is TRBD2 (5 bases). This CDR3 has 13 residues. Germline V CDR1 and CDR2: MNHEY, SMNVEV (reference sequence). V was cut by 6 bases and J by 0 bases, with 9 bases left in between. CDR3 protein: CASRSGYSYEQYF. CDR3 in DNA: TGTGCCAGCAGGAGCGGATACTCCTACGAGCAGTACTTC.

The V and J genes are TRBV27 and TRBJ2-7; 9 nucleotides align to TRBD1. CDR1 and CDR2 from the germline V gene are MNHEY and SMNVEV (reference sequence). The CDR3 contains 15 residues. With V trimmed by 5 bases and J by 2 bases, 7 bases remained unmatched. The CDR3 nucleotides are TGTGCCAGCAGTCCGCCGGGACAGGGACCCTACGAGCAGTACTTC. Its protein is CASSPPGQGPYEQYF.

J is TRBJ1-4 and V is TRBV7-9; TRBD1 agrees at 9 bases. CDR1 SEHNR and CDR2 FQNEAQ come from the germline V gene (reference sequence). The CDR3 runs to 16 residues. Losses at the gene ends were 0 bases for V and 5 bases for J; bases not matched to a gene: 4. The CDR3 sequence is CASSLAFGQGNEKLFF. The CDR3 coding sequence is TGTGCCAGCAGCTTAGCTTTCGGACAGGGGAATGAAAAACTGTTTTTT.

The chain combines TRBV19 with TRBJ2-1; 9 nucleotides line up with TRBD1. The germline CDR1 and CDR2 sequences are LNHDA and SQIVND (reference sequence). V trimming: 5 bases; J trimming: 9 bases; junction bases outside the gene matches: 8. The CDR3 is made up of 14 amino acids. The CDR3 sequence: CASSSRTGDFEQFF. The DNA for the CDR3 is TGTGCCAGTAGTTCCAGGACAGGGGATTTTGAGCAGTTCTTC.

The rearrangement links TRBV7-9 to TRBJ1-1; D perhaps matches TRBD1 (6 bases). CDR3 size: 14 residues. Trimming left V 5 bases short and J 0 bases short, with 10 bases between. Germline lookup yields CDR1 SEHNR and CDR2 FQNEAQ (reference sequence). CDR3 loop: CASSRDIMNTEAFF. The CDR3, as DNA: TGTGCCAGCAGCCGGGACATCATGAACACTGAAGCTTTCTTT. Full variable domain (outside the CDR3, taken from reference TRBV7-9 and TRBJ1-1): DTGVSQNPRHKITKRGQNVTFRCDPISEHNRLYWYRQTLGQGPEFLTYFQNEAQLEKSRLLSDRFSAERPKGSFSTLEIQRTEQGDSAMYLCASSRDIMNTEAFFGQGTRLTVV.

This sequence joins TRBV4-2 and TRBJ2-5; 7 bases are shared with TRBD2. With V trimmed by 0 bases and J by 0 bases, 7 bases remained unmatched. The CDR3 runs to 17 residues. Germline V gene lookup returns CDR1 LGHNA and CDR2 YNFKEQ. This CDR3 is CASSQDWAGDYQETQYF. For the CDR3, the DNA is TGTGCCAGCAGCCAAGATTGGGCGGGGGATTACCAAGAGACCCAGTACTTC.

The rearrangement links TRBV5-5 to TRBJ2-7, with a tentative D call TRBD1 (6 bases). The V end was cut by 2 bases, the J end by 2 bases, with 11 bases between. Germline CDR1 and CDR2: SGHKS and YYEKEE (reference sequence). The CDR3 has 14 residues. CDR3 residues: CASSFPGAAYEQYF. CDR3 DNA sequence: TGTGCCAGCAGCTTCCCAGGGGCCGCCTACGAGCAGTACTTC.

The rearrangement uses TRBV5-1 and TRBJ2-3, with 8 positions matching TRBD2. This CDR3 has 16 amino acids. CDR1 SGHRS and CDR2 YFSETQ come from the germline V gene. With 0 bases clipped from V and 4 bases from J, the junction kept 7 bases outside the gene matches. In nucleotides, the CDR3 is TGCGCCAGCAGCTTGGGGGCGGGAGGAGTGCCAGATACGCAGTATTTT. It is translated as CASSLGAGGVPDTQYF.

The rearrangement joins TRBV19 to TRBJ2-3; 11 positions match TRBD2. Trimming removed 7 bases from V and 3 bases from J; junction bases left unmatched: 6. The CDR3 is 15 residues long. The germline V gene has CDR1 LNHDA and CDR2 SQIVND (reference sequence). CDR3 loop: CASNLAGGLTDTQYF. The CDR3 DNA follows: TGTGCCAGTAACCTAGCGGGAGGACTAACAGATACGCAGTATTTT.

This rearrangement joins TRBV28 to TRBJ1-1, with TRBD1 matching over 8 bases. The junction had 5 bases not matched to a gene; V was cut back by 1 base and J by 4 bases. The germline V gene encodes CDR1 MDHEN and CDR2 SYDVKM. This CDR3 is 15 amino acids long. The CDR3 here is CASSLFRGLGTEAFF. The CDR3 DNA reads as TGTGCCAGCAGTTTATTCAGGGGGCTGGGCACTGAAGCTTTCTTT.

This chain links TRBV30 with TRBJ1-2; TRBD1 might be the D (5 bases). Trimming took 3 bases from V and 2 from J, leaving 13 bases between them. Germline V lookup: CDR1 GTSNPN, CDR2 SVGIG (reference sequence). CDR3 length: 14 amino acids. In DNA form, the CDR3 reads TGTGCCTGGAGGAAGGGGATACAGAACTATGGCTACACCTTC. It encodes CAWRKGIQNYGYTF.

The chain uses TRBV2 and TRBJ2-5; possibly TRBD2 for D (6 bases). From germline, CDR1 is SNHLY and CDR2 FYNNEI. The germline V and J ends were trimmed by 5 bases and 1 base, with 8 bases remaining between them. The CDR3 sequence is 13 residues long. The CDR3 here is CASSRGLQETQYF. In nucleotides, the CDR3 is TGTGCCAGCAGTAGGGGACTCCAAGAGACCCAGTACTTC. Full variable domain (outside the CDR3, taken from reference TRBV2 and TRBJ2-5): EPEVTQTPSHQVTQMGQEVILRCVPISNHLYFYWYRQILGQKVEFLVSFYNNEISEKSEIFDDQFSVERPDGSNFTLKIRSTKLEDSAMYFCASSRGLQETQYFGPGTRLLVL.

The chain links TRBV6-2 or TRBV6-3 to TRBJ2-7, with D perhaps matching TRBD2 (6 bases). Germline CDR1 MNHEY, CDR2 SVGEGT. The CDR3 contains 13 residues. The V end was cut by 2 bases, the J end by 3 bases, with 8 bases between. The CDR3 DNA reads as TGTGCCAGCAGTTACCGCGGGGTCTACGAGCAGTACTTC. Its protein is CASSYRGVYEQYF.